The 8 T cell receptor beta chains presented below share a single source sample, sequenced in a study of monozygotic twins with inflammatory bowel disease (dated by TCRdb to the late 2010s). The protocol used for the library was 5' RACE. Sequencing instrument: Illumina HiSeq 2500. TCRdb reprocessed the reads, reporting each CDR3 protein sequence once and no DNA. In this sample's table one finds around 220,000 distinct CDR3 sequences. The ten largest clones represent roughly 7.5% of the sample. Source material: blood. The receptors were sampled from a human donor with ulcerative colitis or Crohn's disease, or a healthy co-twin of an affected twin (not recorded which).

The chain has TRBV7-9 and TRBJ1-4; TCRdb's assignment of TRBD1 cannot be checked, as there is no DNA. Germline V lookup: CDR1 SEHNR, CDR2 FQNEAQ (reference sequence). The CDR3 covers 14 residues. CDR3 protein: CASSIRGAGEKLFF.

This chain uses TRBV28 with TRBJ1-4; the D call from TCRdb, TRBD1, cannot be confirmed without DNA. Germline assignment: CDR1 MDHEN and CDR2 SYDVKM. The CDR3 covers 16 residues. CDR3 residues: CASSILGQGADEKLFF.

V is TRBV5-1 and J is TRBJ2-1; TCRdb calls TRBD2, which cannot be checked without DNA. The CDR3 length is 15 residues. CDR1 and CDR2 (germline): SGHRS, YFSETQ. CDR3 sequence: CASSPGLADSNEQFF.

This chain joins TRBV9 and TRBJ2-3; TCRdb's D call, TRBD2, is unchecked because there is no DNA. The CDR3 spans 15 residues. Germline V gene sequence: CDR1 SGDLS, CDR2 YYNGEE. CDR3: CASSVGTTSTDTQYF.

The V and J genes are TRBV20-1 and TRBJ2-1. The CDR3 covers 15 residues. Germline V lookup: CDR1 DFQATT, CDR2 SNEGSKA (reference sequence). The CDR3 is CSARSVDLSGNEQFF.

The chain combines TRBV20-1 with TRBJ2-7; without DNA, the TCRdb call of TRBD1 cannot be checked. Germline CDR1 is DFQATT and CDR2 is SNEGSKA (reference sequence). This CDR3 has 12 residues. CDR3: CSARVAPREQYF.

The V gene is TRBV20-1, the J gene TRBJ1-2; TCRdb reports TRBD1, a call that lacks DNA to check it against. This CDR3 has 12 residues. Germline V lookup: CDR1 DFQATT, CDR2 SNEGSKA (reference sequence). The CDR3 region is CSARFGGYGYTF.

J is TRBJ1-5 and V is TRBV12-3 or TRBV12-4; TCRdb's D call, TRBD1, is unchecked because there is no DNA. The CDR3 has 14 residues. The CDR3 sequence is CASRTDRASQPQHF.